This TCR beta chain is drawn from a study of T cell responses to AZD1222 COVID-19 vaccine. General study points: Repertoire sampling occurred only after the peak T cell response. Two doses of AZD1222 preceded a rise in Spike-specific TCR breadth and depth.

This clone has only a few counts. Its cognate antigen is unknown. Sequencing used immunoSEQ multiplex PCR; TCRdb keeps in-frame clones, though not all of them. The table records 66,000 or so clones, 79% of them present only once. This CDR3 spans 16 amino acids. CDR1 and CDR2 (germline): MGHRA, YSYEKL. Trimming at V came to 2 bases and at J to 7 bases, leaving 11 bases not matched to a gene. The chain combines TRBV4-1 with TRBJ2-7; 10 nucleotides align to TRBD2. The clonotype was recovered from an adult in good health. Sample: peripheral blood, taken on day 0 of MenACWY control vaccination. The CDR3 coding sequence is TGCGCCAGCAGCCAAACCTCCCTAGCGGGAGTGAAAGAGCAGTACTTC. It translates to CASSQTSLAGVKEQYF.